This T cell receptor beta chain was sequenced for a study of post-analysis software for immune sequencing data. General observations from the study: In patients, TRBV5-6, TRBV5-1 and TRBV20-1 belonged to roughly five TRBV segments found more frequently than in controls. Samples made in the same batch grouped tightly together by F measure. Multiple sclerosis patients had significantly lower normalized Chao1 diversity than controls.

Unique molecular identifiers were built into the TCR beta cDNA libraries. cDNA molecules numbering around 500,000 came from approximately 1 to 10 million T cells. TCRdb reanalysed the PCR reads using MiXCR and keeps one entry per CDR3 protein. Of hundreds of thousands of distinct CDR3 sequences listed, 55% to 70% are singletons. This clonotype was recorded a few times. The antigen remains undetermined. Germline V lookup: CDR1 SQVTM, CDR2 ANQGSEA. The CDR3 has 14 residues. Trimming removed 5 bases at V and 2 bases at J, with 13 bases between. This rearrangement joins TRBV29-1 to TRBJ2-1; weak D call: TRBD1 (6 bases). Material for sequencing was blood. This clonotype was obtained from a girl aged 2-15 years with multiple sclerosis. CDR3 region: CSVSVTGPYNEQFF. CDR3 nucleotide sequence: TGCAGCGTTTCGGTGACAGGACCCTACAATGAGCAGTTCTTC.